This note documents a single T cell receptor beta chain sequence. Those enrolled in Seattle joined during active infection and were followed longitudinally afterward. The data originate from a study of blood T cell repertoires in COVID-19. Overall study context: Acute and convalescent COVID-19 samples came from the United States, Italy and Spain. From T cells, B-cell-depleted T cells, or PBMCs came the material, which was cDNA or gDNA.

In the source study's methods: Amplification with reference gene primers provided the estimates of nucleated cell counts. TCRdb keeps only in-frame clones here, not all; method: immunoSEQ multiplex PCR. Clone size and V and J calls were adopted from that table, with D and trimming inferred from the DNA. The sample carries tens of thousands of clones, 90% to 95% recorded once. The CDR3 covers 13 residues. The germline gives CDR1 MDHEN, CDR2 SYDVKM. V dropped 6 bases and J dropped 8; count of bases not matched to a gene: 7. Specimen: peripheral blood. The chain uses TRBV28 and TRBJ2-1; 7 bases match TRBD2. The sequence was obtained from a man aged 45 to 65 with COVID-19, enrolled during active disease. The CDR3 loop reads CASSWGREDEQFF. The CDR3 bases are TGTGCCAGCAGCTGGGGGAGGGAGGATGAGCAGTTCTTC.